Sequencing of this T cell receptor (beta chain) was carried out in a study of long-term antiretroviral therapy in people with HIV (dated by TCRdb to 2021 to 2024). Background on the whole study: The earliest samples were collected about a decade before the 2015 WHO recommendation for immediate ART, when ART was typically delayed until CD4 counts fell. This retrospective serial study examined whether starting ART and sustained HIV suppression were associated with changes in the composition and diversity of the TRB repertoire in peripheral blood. A total of roughly 200 cryopreserved PBMC samples came from approximately 30 adults with confirmed HIV infection and were collected serially over a mean of approximately 6 years (range 1-12). About 40% of the 30 participants with HIV were female. No cross-contamination during QIAcube processing turned up in test extractions that ran a monoclonal T-cell line alongside around 34 polyclonal samples.

Here is what the overall study found, with its caveats: Since PBMC availability was limited, sequencing covered only the TCR beta chain, with no alpha chain pairing. Expanded TRB clones identified before ART initiation dominated the repertoire at all time points, although this dominance fluctuated and declined in many PLHIV after ART. Because pre-ART samples had limited cell numbers, profiling was done on unsorted PBMC rather than on sorted CD4+ and CD8+ T cells. The samples span the years 2004 to 2017, and the ART regimens used may be less effective than current regimens. ART initiation was associated with a significant increase in TRB diversity, but diversity stayed significantly below transplant donor controls even after long-term ART. Inferences about post-ART repertoire changes are limited because no data were available on ART adherence, viral resistance or therapy changes. CDR3 length ranges in HIV repertoires were narrower than in controls, and network structure suggested an antigen-experienced repertoire with only a slight naive shift after ART.

To be included, a participant needed at least one PBMC sample from before ART initiation plus at least two post-ART samples. All participants with HIV were treated in the United States of America. Before DNA extraction, cryopreserved samples of about 0.95-10 million PBMC were thawed and washed. At the time of the earliest PBMC sample, participants with HIV were aged between roughly 20 and 54 years. Each participant contributed PBMC samples from 1-4 timepoints before ART initiation and 2-8 timepoints after ART initiation, with a median of 7 samples. For every participant, serial HIV viral load, CD4+ T-cell count, ART history and demographic data were obtained. Using a Qiagen kit on a QIAcube, genomic DNA was extracted from unsorted PBMC, with samples processed in batches of 12. To note about this clone: The antigen it binds to is not known. No clone much larger than this one lies a single base away; base qualities are absent.

Spanning cysteine to phenylalanine, the CDR3 consists of 14 amino acids. Only the CDR3 portion is preserved as DNA: 42 bases, with reading frame beginning at the first base. V loses 0 bases of germline sequence and J loses 4 bases, and the interval between the two ends is 9 bases. According to the germline V gene, CDR1 reads SGHDT and CDR2 reads YYEEEE. The immunoSEQ hsTCRB v3.0 assay was used at survey level resolution to sequence the TRB variable region. A depth of roughly 40,000-50,000 T-cell genomes per sample was targeted for TRB sequencing. An Illumina MiSeq with a v3 150-cycle kit was used to sequence the pooled TRB libraries. The paper's data handling went like this. Repertoire analysis ran in R within a reproducible Nextflow workflow covering QC, data transformation and analysis. LymphoSeq2, an R package for exploring AIRR-Seq data, was used to implement custom analyses. A handful of samples that produced fewer than 5000 total TRB sequences were removed, so fewer than 200 HIV repertoires were analyzed. Of the roughly 180 retained HIV repertoires, about 60 were collected before and 120 to 130 after ART initiation. Each repertoire was downsampled to 5000 TRB nucleotide sequences, and summary statistics were averaged across 100 downsampling iterations. Only TRB sequences with CDR3 regions of at least seven amino acids were retained for analysis. A Shannon entropy-derived clonality score and the Gini coefficient were used to measure diversity. In the repertoire networks, any two of the top 5000 CDR3 amino acid sequences were connected whenever the two sequences differed by an edit distance of one. GLIPH2 predicted antigen specificity groups and MHC restriction for TRB CDR3 amino acid sequences. Known CMV, EBV, HIV or tissue antigen associations were flagged by matching CDR3 amino acid sequences against VDJdb and McPAS-TCR. Pre-ART, post-ART and control groups were compared with Wilcoxon signed-rank tests and Holm-Bonferroni correction. TCRdb mirrors the immuneACCESS table, restricted to in-frame sequences. Some clones are absent from its copies; in checked studies, under half trace to an unresolved V gene, and the reason for the others is unknown. V, J and clone size are those of that table, while D and trimming were read from the DNA. The sample records just over 35,000 clones, 70% to 90% of which are singletons. The ten largest account for over 9.5% of the sample.

The source was unsorted PBMCs, collected 2.2 years after starting antiretroviral therapy. This chain joins TRBV5-6 to TRBJ2-3, with no confidently assigned D gene. This TCR was sampled from a man aged 18 to 30 with HIV. The CDR3 protein sequence reads: CASSLEDGPDTQYF. The DNA sequence is given as TGTGCCAGCAGCTTGGAGGATGGACCAGATACGCAGTATTTT.